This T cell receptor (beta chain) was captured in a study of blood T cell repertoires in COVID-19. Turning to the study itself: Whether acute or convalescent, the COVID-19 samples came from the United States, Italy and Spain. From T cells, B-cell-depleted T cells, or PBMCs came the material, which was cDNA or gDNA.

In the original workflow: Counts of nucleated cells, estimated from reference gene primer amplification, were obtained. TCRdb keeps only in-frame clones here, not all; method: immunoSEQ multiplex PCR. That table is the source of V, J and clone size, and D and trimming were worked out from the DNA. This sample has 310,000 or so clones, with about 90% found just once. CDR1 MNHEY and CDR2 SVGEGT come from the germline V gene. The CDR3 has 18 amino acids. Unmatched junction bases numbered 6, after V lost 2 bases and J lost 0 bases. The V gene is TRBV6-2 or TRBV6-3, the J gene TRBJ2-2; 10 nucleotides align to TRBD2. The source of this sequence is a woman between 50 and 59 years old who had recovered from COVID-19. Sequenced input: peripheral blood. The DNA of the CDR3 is TGTGCCAGCAGTTACCGATTACTAGCGGGAACGAACACCGGGGAGCTGTTTTTT. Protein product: CASSYRLLAGTNTGELFF.